A single sample is the source of the 30 T cell receptor beta chains below, sequenced in a study of beta chain features in type 1 diabetes. General study findings and limits: In every one of the four CD4+ subsets, TCRB CDR3s were moderately but significantly shorter in Type 1 diabetes patients.

Every bit of the isolated RNA underwent reverse transcription, so sequencing read expressed TCRB transcripts. Data came from immunoSEQ multiplex PCR; TCRdb stores just in-frame clones and leaves some out. This sample has under 300,000 clones, with around 25% found just once. These receptors lack a known antigen. The sequencing input was naive CD4+ T cells from blood. These TCRs come from a woman aged 25 to 39 with type 1 diabetes.

This rearrangement joins TRBV18 to TRBJ2-2; 8 positions agree with TRBD2. Trimming removed 5 bases from V and 6 bases from J; junction bases left unmatched: 8. The CDR3 totals 15 residues. Germline CDR1 KGHSH, CDR2 LQKENI. DNA of the CDR3: TGTGCCAGCTCATTGCCGGGACTAGTATCCGGGGAGCTGTTTTTT. Translating it yields CASSLPGLVSGELFF.

Only a few counts were recorded for this clone. The rearrangement joins TRBV7-2 to TRBJ1-5; possible D gene TRBD1, 5 bases. The germline V and J ends were trimmed by 8 bases and 5 bases, with 13 bases remaining between them. From germline, CDR1 is SGHTA and CDR2 FQGNSA. The CDR3 has 13 residues. CDR3 bases: TGTGCCAGCGGATCAGGGATACATCAGCCCCAGCATTTT. Translated, it gives CASGSGIHQPQHF. Supplemented by reference TRBV7-2 and TRBJ1-5, the full variable domain reads GAGVSQSPSNKVTEKGKDVELRCDPISGHTALYWYRQSLGQGLEFLIYFQGNSAPDKSGLPSDRFSAERTGGSVSTLTIQRTQQEDSAVYLCASGSGIHQPQHFGDGTRLSIL.

The V and J genes are TRBV2 and TRBJ2-1, with 8 bases fitting TRBD1. The germline V gene encodes CDR1 SNHLY and CDR2 FYNNEI. The CDR3 has 14 residues. V was pared by 5 bases and J by 5 bases, with 5 bases of the junction left unmatched. Written as DNA, the CDR3 is TGTGCCAGCAGTTGGGACAGGACCAACAATGAGCAGTTCTTC. This encodes CASSWDRTNNEQFF.

This chain joins TRBV2 and TRBJ2-1, with 7 positions matching TRBD2. Trimming cost V 7 bases and J 2 bases; bases outside gene matches: 5. Germline lookup yields CDR1 SNHLY and CDR2 FYNNEI. This CDR3 has 14 amino acids. The CDR3 bases are TGTGCCAGCACCACTAGCGCGACCTACAATGAGCAGTTCTTC. Its protein is CASTTSATYNEQFF.

The CDR3, as DNA: TGTGCCTGGAGTGTTGGGACACCATACGAAGCTTTCTTT. This gives the protein CAWSVGTPYEAFF. The chain links TRBV30 to TRBJ1-1, with D perhaps TRBD1 (6 bases). Germline V gene lookup returns CDR1 GTSNPN and CDR2 SVGIG (reference sequence). Trimming left V 0 bases short and J 8 bases short, with 13 bases between. This CDR3 spans 13 amino acids.

The rearrangement uses TRBV10-3 and TRBJ1-2; the D gene is possibly TRBD1 (5 bases). Germline-derived CDR1 and CDR2 are ENHRY and SYGVKD. V was clipped by 7 bases and J by 8 bases, with 17 bases between them. The CDR3 loop spans 13 amino acids. CDR3 residues: CAITGGAWGGYTF. As DNA, the CDR3 is TGTGCCATCACCGGCGGCGCCTGGGGCGGCTACACCTTC.

This clone has only a few counts. The chain joins TRBV20-1 to TRBJ1-3; D remains ambiguous. V lost 5 bases and J 0 bases, leaving 2 bases between the germline ends. Germline lookup yields CDR1 DFQATT and CDR2 SNEGSKA (reference sequence). The CDR3 covers 11 residues. The CDR3 nucleotides read TGCAGTGCTCGCTCTGGAAACACCATATATTTT. This sequence encodes CSARSGNTIYF.

This clone was seen a few times. This chain links TRBV12-5 with TRBJ2-1; D possibly corresponds to TRBD1 (6 bases). The CDR3 is made up of 15 amino acids. The germline V and J ends were trimmed by 1 base and 6 bases, with 13 bases remaining between them. Germline CDR1 is LGHNT and CDR2 is FRNRAP. In DNA form, the CDR3 reads TGTGCTAGTGGTTTGGGTCACAGGGTAAGCAATGAGCAGTTCTTC. Translated, it gives CASGLGHRVSNEQFF.

The chain is built from TRBV7-2 and TRBJ2-7; D uncertain. This CDR3 has 12 amino acids. V lost 5 bases and J 0 bases, leaving 5 bases between the germline ends. Germline-derived CDR1 and CDR2 are SGHTA and FQGNSA. CDR3 in DNA: TGTGCCAGCAGCACAAGCTCCTACGAGCAGTACTTC. Translating it yields CASSTSSYEQYF.

This clone was seen only a few times. The chain employs TRBV2 and TRBJ2-2; D is perhaps TRBD1 (5 bases). With 2 bases removed from V and 7 bases from J, the gap between germline ends came to 8 bases. The CDR3 covers 13 residues. Germline CDR1 and CDR2: SNHLY and FYNNEI. CDR3 DNA sequence: TGTGCCAGCAGTGAACAGACAGACGGGGAGCTGTTTTTT. This translates into CASSEQTDGELFF.

V is TRBV7-9 and J is TRBJ1-2; 7 positions agree with TRBD1. This CDR3 region has 14 residues. Germline CDR1 is SEHNR and CDR2 is FQNEAQ (reference sequence). The junction had 6 bases not matched to a gene; V was cut back by 5 bases and J by 3 bases. CDR3: CASSPGGTDYGYTF. For the CDR3, the DNA is TGTGCCAGCAGCCCTGGAGGGACAGACTATGGCTACACCTTC.

This clone was seen a handful of times. J is TRBJ2-5 and V is TRBV11-2, with D maybe TRBD2 (5 bases). CDR1 and CDR2 (germline): SGHAT, FQNNGV. The CDR3 length is 13 residues. V lost 3 bases to trimming and J lost 7 bases, with 12 bases between them. The CDR3 sequence is CASSFKGAGTQYF. The DNA of the CDR3 is TGTGCCAGCAGCTTTAAGGGCGCGGGGACCCAGTACTTC.

This clone was detected only a few times. As DNA, the CDR3 is TGTGCCAGCAGCGTTACGACTGACACAGATACGCAGTATTTT. This codes for CASSVTTDTDTQYF. V gene TRBV9 combines with J gene TRBJ2-3; D remains unclear. The CDR3 runs 14 residues. CDR1 is SGDLS, CDR2 YYNGEE, per germline. Trimming stripped 2 bases from V and 2 bases from J, with 9 bases between.

The table lists this clone with a few counts. The chain combines TRBV30 with TRBJ1-1; no firm D call. With 2 bases removed from V and 5 bases from J, the gap between germline ends came to 9 bases. CDR1 is GTSNPN and CDR2 is SVGIG in the germline V gene (reference sequence). This CDR3 contains 12 residues. In nucleotides, the CDR3 is TGTGCCTGGAGTCCGGAGAGGACTGAAGCTTTCTTT. It yields the protein CAWSPERTEAFF.

The sample holds a few counts of this clone. This chain uses TRBV23-1 with TRBJ2-5; 7 nucleotides match TRBD2. TRBV23-1 is classed as an ORF, of uncertain function. V trimming: 1 base; J trimming: 1 base; junction bases outside the gene matches: 12. The CDR3 consists of 18 residues. CDR3 in DNA: TGCGCCAGCAGTCAATGGGGAGGGCGGACTCCTTTCCAAGAGACCCAGTACTTC. Translated, it gives CASSQWGGRTPFQETQYF.

This clone showed up just a few times. The chain employs TRBV30 and TRBJ1-2; perhaps TRBD1 as D (6 bases). The CDR3 is 13 amino acids. The ends were cut back, 5 bases at V and 4 bases at J, with 14 bases in the middle. Germline V gene lookup returns CDR1 GTSNPN and CDR2 SVGIG (reference sequence). The DNA of the CDR3 is TGTGCCTGGGTCGGCCAGGGGCCCTATGGCTACACCTTC. This sequence encodes CAWVGQGPYGYTF.

On this clone: Within the sample, other DNA sequences also encode this same CDR3. The CDR3 region has the DNA TGTGCCAGCAGTGAATGGGGAGGGGGGACTGAAGCTTTCTTT. This sequence encodes CASSEWGGGTEAFF. V is TRBV25-1 and J is TRBJ1-1; TRBD1 is a possible D gene (6 bases). CDR1 and CDR2 (germline): MGHDK, SYGVNS. There are 14 residues in the CDR3. The ends were cut back, 1 base at V and 5 bases at J, with 11 bases in the middle.

A few counts support this clone. The rearrangement joins TRBV29-1 to TRBJ1-2; D unclear. In germline, CDR1 is SQVTM, CDR2 ANQGSEA. This CDR3 has 12 residues. The germline V and J ends were trimmed by 3 bases and 3 bases, with 8 bases remaining between them. DNA of the CDR3: TGCAGCGTTGACCCCGCAGACTATGGCTACACCTTC. This encodes CSVDPADYGYTF.

The chain combines TRBV28 with TRBJ2-7; 7 nucleotides line up with TRBD1. This CDR3 is 14 amino acids long. Germline V lookup: CDR1 MDHEN, CDR2 SYDVKM. The trim removed 6 bases at V and 1 base at J, leaving 6 bases unmatched. As DNA, the CDR3 is TGTGCCAGCAGAAGACAGGGACAATCCTACGAGCAGTACTTC. It yields the protein CASRRQGQSYEQYF.

This clone was counted only a few times. This rearrangement joins TRBV6-6 to TRBJ2-1, with TRBD2 as a possible D gene (6 bases). The CDR3 runs 13 residues. V dropped 8 bases and J dropped 0 bases, with 8 bases sitting between them. Germline values: CDR1 MNHNY, CDR2 SVGAGI (reference sequence). The CDR3 protein is CASGGSSYNEQFF. CDR3 nucleotides: TGTGCCAGCGGAGGGAGCTCCTACAATGAGCAGTTCTTC.

The chain couples TRBV28 to TRBJ1-2; D gene uncertain. Germline V gives CDR1 MDHEN, CDR2 SYDVKM. This CDR3 has 11 amino acids. The ends were cut back, 6 bases at V and 1 base at J, with 3 bases in the middle. The CDR3 DNA follows: TGTGCCAGCAGCCGTAACTATGGCTACACCTTC. It encodes CASSRNYGYTF.

The chain uses TRBV5-1 and TRBJ2-7; the D gene is possibly TRBD2 (5 bases). Germline V gene sequence: CDR1 SGHRS, CDR2 YFSETQ. The CDR3 length is 13 residues. Trimming stripped 0 bases from V and 7 bases from J, with 11 bases between. This chain's CDR3 is CASSLAGADEQYF. The CDR3 DNA reads as TGCGCCAGCAGCTTGGCCGGAGCGGATGAGCAGTACTTC.

The genes are TRBV7-3 and TRBJ2-7; weak D call: TRBD1 (6 bases). Trimming shortened V by 4 bases and J by 2 bases, and 21 bases separated the two germline ends. The CDR3 runs to 17 residues. The germline V gene encodes CDR1 SGHTA and CDR2 FQGTGA. CDR3 DNA sequence: TGTGCCAGCAGCTGGGACACGGACGGGATACTGACCTACGAGCAGTACTTC. Protein: CASSWDTDGILTYEQYF.

The rearrangement links TRBV4-1 to TRBJ2-1; D is possibly TRBD2 (6 bases). The CDR3 contains 16 residues. Trimming shortened V by 3 bases and J by 3 bases, and 15 bases separated the two germline ends. CDR1 is MGHRA and CDR2 is YSYEKL in the germline V gene. CDR3 DNA sequence: TGCGCCAGCAGCCAGGGGCGGGGAGTCATCTACAATGAGCAGTTCTTC. Amino acids: CASSQGRGVIYNEQFF.

The rearrangement joins TRBV7-9 to TRBJ2-7; a weak D match, TRBD2 (6 bases). V dropped 1 base and J dropped 4 bases, with 14 bases sitting between them. Germline V gene lookup returns CDR1 SEHNR and CDR2 FQNEAQ (reference sequence). This CDR3 has 15 residues. The CDR3 spells CASSLGPGVRYEQYF. In DNA, the CDR3 is TGTGCCAGCAGCTTAGGTCCGGGAGTCCGATACGAGCAGTACTTC.

This clone was observed a few times. The chain employs TRBV28 and TRBJ2-6; D may be TRBD2 (6 bases). The CDR3 is made up of 15 amino acids. The V gene lost 8 bases and the J gene lost 4 bases, with 15 bases spanning the gap. CDR1 and CDR2 from the germline V gene are MDHEN and SYDVKM. The CDR3 loop is CASQGGFEGANVLTF. DNA for the CDR3: TGTGCCAGCCAGGGAGGCTTCGAGGGGGCCAACGTCCTGACTTTC.

This clone has a handful of counts. The chain has TRBV18 and TRBJ1-5; D unresolved. CDR1 KGHSH and CDR2 LQKENI come from the germline V gene. Trimming pared 8 bases from V and 0 bases from J, leaving 8 bases between. The CDR3 consists of 13 residues. The CDR3 loop reads CASGTVSNQPQHF. The CDR3 DNA reads as TGTGCCAGCGGCACAGTTAGCAATCAGCCCCAGCATTTT. Variable domain in full (rest from reference TRBV18 and TRBJ1-5): NAGVMQNPRHLVRRRGQEARLRCSPMKGHSHVYWYRQLPEEGLKFMVYLQKENIIDESGMPKERFSAEFPKEGPSILRIQQVVRGDSAAYFCASGTVSNQPQHFGDGTRLSIL.

The chain recombines TRBV7-9 with TRBJ2-2, with 7 bases matching TRBD1. Germline assignment: CDR1 SEHNR and CDR2 FQNEAQ (reference sequence). J was trimmed by 5 bases and V by 4 bases; bases with no gene match: 13. CDR3 size: 17 residues. The CDR3 DNA reads TGTGCCAGCAGCTCCCCCATTAGGGGGCGAGGGACCGGGGAGCTGTTTTTT. Its translation is CASSSPIRGRGTGELFF.

This rearrangement joins TRBV5-1 to TRBJ2-3, with 8 bases lining up with TRBD1. J was trimmed by 5 bases and V by 4 bases; bases with no gene match: 6. Germline CDR1 reads SGHRS; CDR2 reads YFSETQ. This CDR3 spans 14 amino acids. The DNA of the CDR3 is TGCGCCAGCAGCCCGGACAGGGCGATAGATACGCAGTATTTT. Amino acid sequence: CASSPDRAIDTQYF.

A few counts support this clone. The rearrangement uses TRBV30 and TRBJ1-1; the D gene is possibly TRBD1 (5 bases). The germline V gene has CDR1 GTSNPN and CDR2 SVGIG (reference sequence). CDR3 length equals 14 residues. Trimming took off 8 bases at V and 7 bases at J, with 23 bases between the two ends. CDR3 sequence reads: CARWDGRLRGEAFF. In nucleotides, the CDR3 is TGTGCCCGCTGGGACGGAAGGTTGCGGGGTGAAGCTTTCTTT.